Listed here are 15 T cell receptor beta chains from one sample, sequenced in a study of blood T cell repertoires in COVID-19. Sequencing used immunoSEQ multiplex PCR; TCRdb keeps in-frame clones, though not all of them. The data contain roughly 330,000 clones, 87% of them singletons. Sequencing was carried out using PBMCs or T cells enriched from blood (not recorded which). The receptors shown here come from a woman under 40 who had recovered from COVID-19.

CDR3 nucleotide sequence: TGTGCCAGTAGTAGCCGGGGACTAGCGGGTCGCTACGAGCAGTACTTC. Translating it yields CASSSRGLAGRYEQYF. The V gene is TRBV19, the J gene TRBJ2-7, with TRBD2 matching over 12 bases. Looked up from germline, CDR1 is LNHDA and CDR2 is SQIVND (reference sequence). The CDR3 totals 16 residues. Germline trimming cut 4 bases from V and 3 bases from J; bases unmatched to any gene: 7.

The chain employs TRBV4-1 and TRBJ2-7; D is possibly TRBD1 (5 bases). This CDR3 is 16 amino acids long. Germline V gene sequence: CDR1 MGHRA, CDR2 YSYEKL. V was trimmed by 1 base and J by 2 bases, leaving 15 bases between them. The CDR3 DNA reads as TGCGCCAGCAGCCAAGCGATCAGGGCCCCCACCTACGAGCAGTACTTC. Its translation is CASSQAIRAPTYEQYF.

V is TRBV27 and J is TRBJ1-1, with a tentative D call TRBD1 (5 bases). Germline loops: CDR1 MNHEY, CDR2 SMNVEV (reference sequence). This CDR3 spans 15 amino acids. V gave up 7 bases and J gave up 1 base, with 16 bases separating them. DNA of the CDR3: TGTGCCAGCACCCCCTTCGGGCAGGGGAACACTGAAGCTTTCTTT. It yields the protein CASTPFGQGNTEAFF.

The chain is built from TRBV6-2 or TRBV6-3 and TRBJ2-7; TRBD2 aligns across 7 bases. CDR1 is MNHEY and CDR2 is SVGEGT in the germline V gene. The CDR3 has 14 residues. The J segment lost 3 bases and the V segment lost 3 bases, leaving 5 bases of the junction unmatched. CDR3 sequence: CASSYQASGYEQYF. CDR3 nucleotide sequence: TGTGCCAGCAGTTATCAGGCTAGCGGCTACGAGCAGTACTTC.

The genes are TRBV6-5 and TRBJ1-1; D not certain. The CDR3 spans 14 residues. Germline V gene lookup returns CDR1 MNHEY and CDR2 SVGAGI. V shed 7 bases and J shed 3 bases, with 15 bases lying between them. Written as DNA, the CDR3 is TGTGCCAGCAAGACCCCGGGGAGGGACACTGAAGCTTTCTTT. Its translation: CASKTPGRDTEAFF.

This clone has more than one count but fewer than ten. The chain uses TRBV3-1 (or the pseudogene TRBV3-2) and TRBJ1-6; D unresolved. Trimming shortened V by 4 bases and J by 7 bases, and 8 bases separated the two germline ends. The V gene's germline CDR1 is LGHDT and CDR2 YNNKEL (reference sequence). The CDR3 spans 13 residues. CDR3 region: CASSLGLNSPLHF. The CDR3 bases are TGTGCCAGCAGCCTGGGCCTAAATTCACCCCTCCACTTT.

The chain carries TRBV24-1 and TRBJ2-1; 11 nucleotides line up with TRBD2. The J segment lost 0 bases and the V segment lost 4 bases, leaving 7 bases of the junction unmatched. CDR3 length equals 18 residues. CDR1 is KGHDR and CDR2 is SFDVKD in the germline V gene. The CDR3 loop is CATSDASGGLYSYNEQFF. As DNA, the CDR3 is TGTGCCACCAGTGACGCTAGCGGGGGGCTGTACTCCTACAATGAGCAGTTCTTC.

The J gene is TRBJ1-2, the V gene TRBV2; no clear D gene. The CDR3 runs to 14 residues. The V end lost 6 bases, the J end lost 4 bases, and 15 bases lay between the germline ends. Looked up from germline, CDR1 is SNHLY and CDR2 is FYNNEI. This CDR3 is CASSELTAGYGYTF. DNA of the CDR3: TGTGCCAGCAGCGAGTTAACAGCAGGCTATGGCTACACCTTC. Full variable domain (rest looked up from reference TRBV2 and TRBJ1-2): EPEVTQTPSHQVTQMGQEVILRCVPISNHLYFYWYRQILGQKVEFLVSFYNNEISEKSEIFDDQFSVERPDGSNFTLKIRSTKLEDSAMYFCASSELTAGYGYTFGSGTRLTVV.

V usage is TRBV25-1 and J usage is TRBJ1-4; D may be TRBD1 (5 bases). Trimming cost V 4 bases and J 5 bases, with 8 bases left between them. There are 13 residues in the CDR3. From germline, CDR1 is MGHDK and CDR2 SYGVNS. The DNA for the CDR3 is TGTGCCAGCAGTGCGGGACTGAATGAAAAACTGTTTTTT. As protein: CASSAGLNEKLFF.

The chain links TRBV5-1 to TRBJ2-1, with 12 bases fitting TRBD2. CDR1 and CDR2 (germline): SGHRS, YFSETQ. V was clipped by 0 bases and J by 10 bases; unmatched bases: 8. This CDR3 contains 16 residues. CDR3 DNA: TGCGCCAGCAGCTTGGAGGCTAGCGGGGGGGCTGGAGAGCAGTTCTTC. Translating gives CASSLEASGGAGEQFF.

The chain couples TRBV28 to TRBJ1-5, with 8 bases that match TRBD1. With V trimmed by 5 bases and J by 0 bases, 12 bases remained unmatched. Germline lookup yields CDR1 MDHEN and CDR2 SYDVKM. This CDR3 region has 18 residues. The CDR3 reads CASSPIQGTGYSNQPQHF. In nucleotides, the CDR3 is TGTGCCAGCAGTCCCATCCAGGGGACAGGTTATAGCAATCAGCCCCAGCATTTT.

The V gene is TRBV2, the J gene TRBJ1-3; weak D call: TRBD1 (5 bases). CDR1 is SNHLY, CDR2 FYNNEI, per germline. Trimming cost V 4 bases and J 0 bases, with 10 bases left between them. The CDR3 length is 15 residues. As DNA, the CDR3 is TGTGCCAGCAGTGGGTCGGGGGGCTCTGGAAACACCATATATTTT. Residues: CASSGSGGSGNTIYF.

The table lists this clone with a count of one. The chain recombines TRBV11-2 with TRBJ2-1; TRBD1 matches 8 bases. The CDR3 is 17 residues long. The ends lost 5 bases at V and 1 base at J; junction bases unmatched: 10. The germline V gene has CDR1 SGHAT and CDR2 FQNNGV. CDR3: CASSPQWTGSSYNEQFF. The CDR3 bases are TGTGCCAGCAGCCCCCAATGGACAGGGTCGTCCTACAATGAGCAGTTCTTC.

A single count supports this clone. The J gene is TRBJ2-3, the V gene TRBV10-3; 9 bases map to TRBD2. Unmatched junction bases numbered 9, after V lost 6 bases and J lost 2 bases. The CDR3 runs to 16 residues. In germline, CDR1 is ENHRY, CDR2 SYGVKD. DNA of the CDR3: TGTGCCATCAGACCAGGGACTAGCTTTTTCACAGATACGCAGTATTTT. As protein: CAIRPGTSFFTDTQYF.

The chain combines TRBV5-8 with TRBJ1-1; 9 positions match TRBD1. V lost 5 bases to trimming and J lost 1 base; unmatched junction nucleotides: 12. Germline CDR1 SGHTS, CDR2 YDEGEE. This CDR3 region has 17 residues. The CDR3 is CASRPTGGLSWNTEAFF. The CDR3, as DNA: TGTGCCAGCAGACCAACAGGGGGCCTCTCGTGGAACACTGAAGCTTTCTTT.